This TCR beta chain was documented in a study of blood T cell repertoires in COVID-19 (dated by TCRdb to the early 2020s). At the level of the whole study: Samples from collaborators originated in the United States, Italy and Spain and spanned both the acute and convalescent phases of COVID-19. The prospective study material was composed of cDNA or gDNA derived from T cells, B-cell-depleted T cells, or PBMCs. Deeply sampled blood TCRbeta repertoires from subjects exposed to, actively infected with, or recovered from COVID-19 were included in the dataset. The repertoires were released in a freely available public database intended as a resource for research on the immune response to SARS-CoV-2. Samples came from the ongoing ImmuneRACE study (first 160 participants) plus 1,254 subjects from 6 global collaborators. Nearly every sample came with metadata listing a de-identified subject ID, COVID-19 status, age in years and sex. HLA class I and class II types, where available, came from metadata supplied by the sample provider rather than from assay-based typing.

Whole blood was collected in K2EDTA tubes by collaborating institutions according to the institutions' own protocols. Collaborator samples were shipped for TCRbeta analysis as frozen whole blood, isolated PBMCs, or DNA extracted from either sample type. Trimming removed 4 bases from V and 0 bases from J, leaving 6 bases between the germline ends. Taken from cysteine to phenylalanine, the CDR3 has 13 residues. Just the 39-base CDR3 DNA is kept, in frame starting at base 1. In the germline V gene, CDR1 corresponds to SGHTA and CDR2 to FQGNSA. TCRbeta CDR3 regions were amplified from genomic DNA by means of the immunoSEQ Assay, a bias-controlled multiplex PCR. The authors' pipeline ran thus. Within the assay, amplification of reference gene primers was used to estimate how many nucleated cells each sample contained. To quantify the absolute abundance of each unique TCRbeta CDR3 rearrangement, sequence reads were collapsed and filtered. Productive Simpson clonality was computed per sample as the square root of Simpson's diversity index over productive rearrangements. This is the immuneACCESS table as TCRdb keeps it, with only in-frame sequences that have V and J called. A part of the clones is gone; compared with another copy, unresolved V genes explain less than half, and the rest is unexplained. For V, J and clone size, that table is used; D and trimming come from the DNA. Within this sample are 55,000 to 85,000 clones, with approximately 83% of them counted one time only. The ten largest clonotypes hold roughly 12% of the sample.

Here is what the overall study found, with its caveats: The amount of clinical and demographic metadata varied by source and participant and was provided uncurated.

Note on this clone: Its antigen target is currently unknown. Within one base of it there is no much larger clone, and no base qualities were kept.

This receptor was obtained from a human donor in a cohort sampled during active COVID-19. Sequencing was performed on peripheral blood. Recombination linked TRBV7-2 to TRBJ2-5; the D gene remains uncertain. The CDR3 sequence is CASSSEYQETQYF. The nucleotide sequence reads TGTGCCAGCAGCTCGGAGTACCAAGAGACCCAGTACTTC. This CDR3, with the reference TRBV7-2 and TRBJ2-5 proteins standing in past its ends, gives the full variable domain GAGVSQSPSNKVTEKGKDVELRCDPISGHTALYWYRQSLGQGLEFLIYFQGNSAPDKSGLPSDRFSAERTGGSVSTLTIQRTQQEDSAVYLCASSSEYQETQYFGPGTRLLVL.